The clone carrying this TCR beta chain was detected only a few times. What it binds is unknown. The record originates from a study of CD8 T cells in ankylosing spondylitis. Broader study findings: Some of these motif variants have turned up before, in reports on reactive arthritis synovial fluid and blood. A motif of under ten highly homologous TCR beta variants was seen as apparently characteristic of ankylosing spondylitis blood. Disease-linked clones displayed a CD8+ phenotype and appeared relatively rarely in peripheral blood.

There are 16 residues in the CDR3. Germline assignment: CDR1 MGHRA and CDR2 YSYEKL. J lost 0 bases, V lost 4 bases, and 9 bases had no gene match. TCRdb reprocessed the 5' RACE reads via MiXCR and lists one record per CDR3 protein. The sample lists roughly 230,000 distinct CDR3 sequences; 18% were seen once. Sequencing used blood, either unsorted or a sorted T cell fraction (not recorded which). This chain connects TRBV4-1 to TRBJ2-7, with 7 bases matching TRBD1. This receptor was identified in a male donor with ankylosing spondylitis or in good health (not recorded which). CDR3: CASSPDPTGTSYEQYF. In nucleotides, the CDR3 is TGCGCCAGCAGCCCCGACCCGACAGGGACCTCCTACGAGCAGTACTTC.